A single sample is the source of the 23 T cell receptor beta chains below, sequenced in a study of T cell responses to AZD1222 COVID-19 vaccine. TCRdb's copy holds only in-frame clones and misses some; the assay was immunoSEQ multiplex PCR. The sample has about 67,000 clones; 84% are singletons. This specimen consisted of peripheral blood, obtained on day 0 of AZD1222 vaccination. Every receptor here comes from an adult in good health.

This clone was recorded a few times. The genes are TRBV7-2 and TRBJ2-5; D unclear. CDR1 and CDR2 (germline): SGHTA, FQGNSA. The CDR3 is 13 amino acids. With 6 bases removed from V and 9 bases from J, the gap between germline ends came to 17 bases. The CDR3 sequence: CASSQGIVAAQYF. The CDR3 coding sequence is TGTGCCAGCAGTCAAGGGATAGTTGCGGCCCAGTACTTC.

The sample holds one count of this clone. V gene TRBV7-2 combines with J gene TRBJ2-7; D could derive from TRBD1 or TRBD2 (5 bases each). The CDR3 covers 15 residues. Between the trimmed V and J ends, which lost 3 bases and 3 bases, there was a span of 15 bases. The V gene's germline CDR1 is SGHTA and CDR2 FQGNSA. DNA for the CDR3: TGTGCCAGCAGCTTGGTTCGGGACGGACTCTACGAGCAGTACTTC. Protein sequence: CASSLVRDGLYEQYF.

Written as DNA, the CDR3 is TGCGCCAGCAGCTTGCAAGCGGGCTCGATACGCAAAAACATTCAGTACTTC. It codes for CASSLQAGSIRKNIQYF. The chain employs TRBV5-1 and TRBJ2-4; a weak D match, TRBD2 (6 bases). The CDR3 spans 17 residues. The germline V and J ends were trimmed by 1 base and 3 bases, with 17 bases remaining between them. Germline CDR1 reads SGHRS; CDR2 reads YFSETQ.

The chain recombines TRBV19 with TRBJ2-1; perhaps TRBD2 as D (6 bases). The CDR3 loop spans 15 amino acids. V lost 7 bases to trimming and J lost 0 bases, with 13 bases between them. Looked up from germline, CDR1 is LNHDA and CDR2 is SQIVND (reference sequence). The CDR3 DNA sequence: TGTGCCAGTAATGAGGGACTTTACTCCTACAATGAGCAGTTCTTC. Protein: CASNEGLYSYNEQFF.

The V call is TRBV7-6, the J call TRBJ2-1; tentatively, D is TRBD1 (6 bases). Germline CDR1 SGHVS, CDR2 FNYEAQ. This CDR3 has 15 amino acids. Between the trimmed V and J ends, which lost 8 bases and 4 bases, there was a span of 18 bases. CDR3 coding DNA: TGTGCCAGCCGCCCACAGGGCGGAAGGTACAATGAGCAGTTCTTC. This encodes CASRPQGGRYNEQFF.

The chain uses TRBV14 and TRBJ1-1, with D hard to call. The CDR3 has 15 amino acids. CDR1 is SGHDN and CDR2 is FVKESK in the germline V gene. Trimming removed 1 base from V and 0 bases from J, with 9 bases in between. The CDR3 loop is CASSQGTKLNTEAFF. The CDR3 nucleotides are TGTGCCAGCAGCCAAGGAACCAAGCTGAACACTGAAGCTTTCTTT. The variable domain in full, completed from reference TRBV14 and TRBJ1-1, reads EAGVTQFPSHSVIEKGQTVTLRCDPISGHDNLYWYRRVMGKEIKFLLHFVKESKQDESGMPNNRFLAERTGGTYSTLKVQPAELEDSGVYFCASSQGTKLNTEAFFGQGTRLTVV.

The V call is TRBV5-1, the J call TRBJ2-5, with D hard to call. The germline gives CDR1 SGHRS, CDR2 YFSETQ. The CDR3 sequence is 13 residues long. The germline V and J ends were trimmed by 0 bases and 2 bases, with 5 bases remaining between them. In DNA form, the CDR3 reads TGCGCCAGCAGCTTGGTTCTACAAGAGACCCAGTACTTC. Protein: CASSLVLQETQYF.

The chain is built from TRBV7-9 and TRBJ2-7; a weak D match, TRBD2 (6 bases). The CDR3 is 15 residues long. Trimming removed 10 bases from V and 6 bases from J, with 25 bases in between. Germline CDR1 and CDR2: SEHNR and FQNEAQ (reference sequence). The CDR3 coding sequence is TGTGCCACCCAGGCGGCCGGAGGTCTGGGGGGCGAGCAGTACTTC. Protein product: CATQAAGGLGGEQYF.

The rearrangement uses TRBV29-1 and TRBJ1-2; the D gene is possibly TRBD1 (5 bases). Germline values: CDR1 SQVTM, CDR2 ANQGSEA. V was trimmed by 8 bases and J by 7 bases, leaving 32 bases between them. This CDR3 is 17 amino acids long. CDR3: CSSYISIPRAGMVGYTF. The DNA of the CDR3 is TGCAGCTCATATATTTCTATCCCACGGGCAGGGATGGTTGGCTACACCTTC.

The V and J genes are TRBV10-3 and TRBJ2-7; D is perhaps TRBD1 (6 bases). Per germline, CDR1 ENHRY and CDR2 SYGVKD. This CDR3 spans 13 amino acids. The V end lost 3 bases, the J end lost 5 bases, and 11 bases lay between the germline ends. The CDR3 sequence is CAISDSGVHEQYF. For the CDR3, the DNA is TGTGCCATCAGTGACTCAGGGGTCCACGAGCAGTACTTC.

This sequence joins TRBV12-3 or TRBV12-4 and TRBJ2-5; possible D gene TRBD1, 6 bases. V was trimmed by 7 bases and J by 5 bases, leaving 14 bases between them. The CDR3 is made up of 13 amino acids. Here the CDR3 DNA reads TGTGCCAGCACCCCCGGCCAGGGGGAGACCCAGTACTTC. Translation: CASTPGQGETQYF.

V usage is TRBV29-1 and J usage is TRBJ1-1; D is perhaps TRBD1 (5 bases). With 5 bases removed from V and 4 bases from J, the gap between germline ends came to 14 bases. CDR1 SQVTM and CDR2 ANQGSEA come from the germline V gene. The CDR3 consists of 13 residues. CDR3 amino acids: CSVSLGVSTEAFF. The DNA of the CDR3 is TGCAGCGTTTCCTTAGGGGTGTCCACTGAAGCTTTCTTT.

This clone was seen once. The J gene is TRBJ1-1, the V gene TRBV30; D is ambiguous. Trimming stripped 3 bases from V and 11 bases from J, with 16 bases between. Germline CDR1 and CDR2: GTSNPN and SVGIG (reference sequence). The CDR3 is 12 residues long. In nucleotides, the CDR3 is TGTGCCTGGAGAAAGAGGGCTCCCGCGGCTTTCTTT. Its protein is CAWRKRAPAAFF.

The chain is built from TRBV2 and TRBJ2-7, with a weak D call TRBD1 (6 bases). The CDR3 contains 14 residues. The germline V gene has CDR1 SNHLY and CDR2 FYNNEI. Trimming shortened V by 6 bases and J by 3 bases, and 15 bases separated the two germline ends. The CDR3, as DNA: TGTGCCAGCAGCCCCTCCGGACAGCACTACGAGCAGTACTTC. This sequence encodes CASSPSGQHYEQYF.

This clone has more than one count but fewer than ten. This rearrangement joins TRBV28 to TRBJ1-5; TRBD1 might be the D (6 bases). The germline CDR1 and CDR2 sequences are MDHEN and SYDVKM. The germline V and J ends were trimmed by 3 bases and 6 bases, with 12 bases remaining between them. This CDR3 is 14 amino acids long. The CDR3 bases are TGTGCCAGCAGTTTGGGGGCGCCGCCTCAGCCCCAGCATTTT. Translated, it gives CASSLGAPPQPQHF.

The V call is TRBV19, the J call TRBJ1-1; no definite D call. Germline V CDR1 and CDR2: LNHDA, SQIVND (reference sequence). V lost 0 bases, J lost 4 bases, and 3 bases lay in between. The CDR3 length is 12 residues. CDR3: CASSIDGTEAFF. The CDR3 bases are TGTGCCAGTAGTATAGATGGCACTGAAGCTTTCTTT.

V and J are TRBV9 and TRBJ1-4; the D gene is possibly TRBD1 (5 bases). The CDR3 extends over 15 amino acids. V lost 3 bases and J lost 7, with 16 bases in between. The germline gives CDR1 SGDLS, CDR2 YYNGEE. In nucleotides, the CDR3 is TGTGCCAGCAGCGCCGCCGGATTGGGGGGTGAAAAACTGTTTTTT. Encoded protein: CASSAAGLGGEKLFF.

The rearrangement uses TRBV7-9 and TRBJ1-2; D remains unclear. V was trimmed by 4 bases and J by 3 bases, leaving 18 bases between them. This CDR3 is built from 16 residues. The germline V gene has CDR1 SEHNR and CDR2 FQNEAQ (reference sequence). As DNA, the CDR3 is TGTGCCAGCAGCTCGTACCGGGAAGAGCGTGACTATGGCTACACCTTC. Protein: CASSSYREERDYGYTF.

V is TRBV7-9 and J is TRBJ1-2; D is uncertain. CDR3 length equals 15 residues. CDR1 SEHNR and CDR2 FQNEAQ come from the germline V gene (reference sequence). V shed 1 base and J shed 8 bases, with 17 bases lying between them. The CDR3 region is CASSLEYDSIRGYTF. In nucleotides, the CDR3 is TGTGCCAGCAGCTTAGAGTATGACTCCATCAGGGGCTACACCTTC. The full variable domain, its missing parts supplied by reference TRBV7-9 and TRBJ1-2, is DTGVSQNPRHKITKRGQNVTFRCDPISEHNRLYWYRQTLGQGPEFLTYFQNEAQLEKSRLLSDRFSAERPKGSFSTLEIQRTEQGDSAMYLCASSLEYDSIRGYTFGSGTRLTVV.

The V call is TRBV9, the J call TRBJ1-5, with 11 bases aligning to TRBD1. This CDR3 spans 15 amino acids. V dropped 3 bases and J dropped 5; count of bases not matched to a gene: 4. The V gene's germline CDR1 is SGDLS and CDR2 YYNGEE. The DNA for the CDR3 is TGTGCCAGCAGCGAGCGGGACAGGGGGGATCAGCCCCAGCATTTT. Encoded protein: CASSERDRGDQPQHF.

This rearrangement joins TRBV7-8 to TRBJ1-3; D gene unclear. The CDR3 consists of 18 residues. Germline loops: CDR1 SGHVS, CDR2 FQNEAQ. V was clipped by 5 bases and J by 0 bases, with 20 bases between them. The CDR3 region is CASSLQVVTGYSGNTIYF. As DNA, the CDR3 is TGTGCCAGCAGCCTACAAGTCGTGACTGGTTACTCTGGAAACACCATATATTTT.

The chain joins TRBV9 to TRBJ1-2; D remains ambiguous. Germline V gene sequence: CDR1 SGDLS, CDR2 YYNGEE. With 0 bases removed from V and 8 bases from J, the gap between germline ends came to 8 bases. The CDR3 is 12 amino acids. CDR3: CASSVAGRGYTF. The CDR3 DNA reads as TGTGCCAGCAGCGTAGCTGGGAGGGGCTACACCTTC.

The V call is TRBV27, the J call TRBJ2-3; 11 bases agree with TRBD1. The CDR3 extends over 11 amino acids. Trimming at V came to 3 bases and at J to 14 bases, leaving 1 base not matched to a gene. Per germline, CDR1 MNHEY and CDR2 SMNVEV (reference sequence). CDR3 DNA sequence: TGTGCCAGCAGTTTCGGGACAGGGGGGTATTTT. Its protein product is CASSFGTGGYF.